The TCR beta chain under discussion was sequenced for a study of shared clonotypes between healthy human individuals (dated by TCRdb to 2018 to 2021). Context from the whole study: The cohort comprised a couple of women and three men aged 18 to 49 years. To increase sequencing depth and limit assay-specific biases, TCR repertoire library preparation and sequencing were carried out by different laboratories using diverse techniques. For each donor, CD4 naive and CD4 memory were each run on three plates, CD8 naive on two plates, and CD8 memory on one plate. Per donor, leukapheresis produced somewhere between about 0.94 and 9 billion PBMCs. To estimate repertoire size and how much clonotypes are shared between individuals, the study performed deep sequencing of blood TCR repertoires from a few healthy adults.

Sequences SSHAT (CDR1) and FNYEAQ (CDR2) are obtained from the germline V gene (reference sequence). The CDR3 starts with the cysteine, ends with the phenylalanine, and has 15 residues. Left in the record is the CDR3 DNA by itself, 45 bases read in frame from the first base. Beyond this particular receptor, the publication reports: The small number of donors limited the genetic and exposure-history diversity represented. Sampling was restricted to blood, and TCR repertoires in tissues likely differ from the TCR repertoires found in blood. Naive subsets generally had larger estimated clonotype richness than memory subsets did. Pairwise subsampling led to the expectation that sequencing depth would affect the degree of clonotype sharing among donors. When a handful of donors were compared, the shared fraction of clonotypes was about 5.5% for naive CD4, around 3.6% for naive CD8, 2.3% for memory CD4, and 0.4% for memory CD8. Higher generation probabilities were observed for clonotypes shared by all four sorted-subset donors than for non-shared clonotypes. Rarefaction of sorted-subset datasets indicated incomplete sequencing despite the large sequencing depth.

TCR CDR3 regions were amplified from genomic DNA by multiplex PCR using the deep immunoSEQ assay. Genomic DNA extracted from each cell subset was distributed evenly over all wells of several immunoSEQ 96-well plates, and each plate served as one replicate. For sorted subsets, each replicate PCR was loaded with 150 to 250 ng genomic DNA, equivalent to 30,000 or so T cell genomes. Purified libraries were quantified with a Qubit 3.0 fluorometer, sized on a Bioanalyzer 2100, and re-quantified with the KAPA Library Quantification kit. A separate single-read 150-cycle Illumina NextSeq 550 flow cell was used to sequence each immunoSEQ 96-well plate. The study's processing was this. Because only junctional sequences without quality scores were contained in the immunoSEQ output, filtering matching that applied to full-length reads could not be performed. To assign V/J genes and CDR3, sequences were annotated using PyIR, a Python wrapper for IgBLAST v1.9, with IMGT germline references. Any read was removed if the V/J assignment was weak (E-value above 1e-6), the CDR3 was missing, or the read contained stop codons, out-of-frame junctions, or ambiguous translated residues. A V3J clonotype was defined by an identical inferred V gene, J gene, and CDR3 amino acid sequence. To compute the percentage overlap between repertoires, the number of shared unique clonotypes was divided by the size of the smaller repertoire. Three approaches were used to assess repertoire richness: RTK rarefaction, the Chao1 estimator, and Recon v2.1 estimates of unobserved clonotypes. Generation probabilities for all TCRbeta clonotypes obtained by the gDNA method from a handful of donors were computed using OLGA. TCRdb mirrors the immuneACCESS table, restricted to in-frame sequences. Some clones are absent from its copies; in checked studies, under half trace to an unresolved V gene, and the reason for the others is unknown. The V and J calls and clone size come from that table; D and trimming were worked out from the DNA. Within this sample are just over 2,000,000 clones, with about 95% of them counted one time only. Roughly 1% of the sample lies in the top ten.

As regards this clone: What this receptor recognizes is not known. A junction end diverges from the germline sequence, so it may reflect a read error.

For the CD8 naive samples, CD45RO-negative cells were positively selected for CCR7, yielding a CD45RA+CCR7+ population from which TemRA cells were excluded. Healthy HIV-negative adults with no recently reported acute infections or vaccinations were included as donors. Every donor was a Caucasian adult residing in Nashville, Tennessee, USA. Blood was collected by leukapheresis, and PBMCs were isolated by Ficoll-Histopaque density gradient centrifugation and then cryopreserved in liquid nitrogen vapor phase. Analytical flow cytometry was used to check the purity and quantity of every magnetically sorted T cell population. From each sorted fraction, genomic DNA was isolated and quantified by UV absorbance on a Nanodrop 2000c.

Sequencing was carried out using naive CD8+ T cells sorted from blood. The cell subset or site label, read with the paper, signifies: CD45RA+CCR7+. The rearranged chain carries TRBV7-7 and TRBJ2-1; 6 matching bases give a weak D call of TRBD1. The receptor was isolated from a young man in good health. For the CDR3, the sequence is CASSFWRQENNEQFF. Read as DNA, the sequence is TGTGCTAGCAGCTTTTGGAGACAGGAAAACAATGAGCAGTTCTTC.